A selection of T cell receptor beta chains follows, all from one sample in a study of T cell repertoires in cytomegalovirus infection. For these TCRs, the target antigens are not known. MiXCR, run by TCRdb on the reads, gives a single entry per CDR3 protein. The sample holds approximately 73,000 distinct CDR3 sequences; approximately 42% are singletons and the top ten take just over 90%. The source was CD8+ T cells from cultured PBMCs, collected from culture after CMV antigen stimulation. These receptors came from a human donor in good health (CMV status not recorded). Some clones in this sample may be carry-over from other donors' samples. CDR3s include the opening cysteine and the closing phenylalanine or tryptophan. A D gene is named only where the DNA matches it firmly. Clone size is given for some rows only: seen once, a few or many times, or a class if the clone is expanded.

>NA|TRBV7-2|NA|TRBJ2-2
CASSPEVVSFPGELFF
TGTGCCAGCAGCCCAGAGGTAGTAAGTTTCCCCGGGGAGCTGTTTTTT
>NA|TRBV7-2|NA|TRBJ2-2
CASSLGGAGLGVTGELFF
TGTGCCAGCAGCTTAGGGGGAGCAGGGTTGGGCGTGACCGGGGAGCTGTTTTTT
>few|TRBV4-2|NA|TRBJ1-1
CASSQQGLGEAFF
TGTGCCAGCAGCCAGCAGGGCCTGGGGGAAGCTTTCTTT
>NA|TRBV20-1|NA|TRBJ1-4
CSAGRTRGLNEKLFF
TGCAGTGCTGGACGGACCAGAGGGCTGAATGAAAAACTGTTTTTT
>NA|TRBV4-3|NA|TRBJ2-7
CASSHTDNYEQYF
TGCGCCAGCAGCCACACTGATAACTACGAGCAGTACTTC
>NA|TRBV6-1|TRBD1|TRBJ2-3
CATGGGQGRTDTQYF
TGTGCCACCGGAGGGGGACAGGGACGTACAGATACGCAGTATTTT
>once|TRBV6-5|TRBD1|TRBJ1-1
CASREQGAMGEAFF
TGTGCCAGCAGGGAACAGGGGGCGATGGGTGAAGCTTTCTTT
>NA|TRBV6-5|NA|TRBJ2-3
CASSYSPDSRDTQYF
TGTGCCAGCAGTTACTCTCCCGACAGTCGGGATACGCAGTATTTT
>once|TRBV20-1|NA|TRBJ2-3
CSARDRTGFLDTDTQYF
TGCAGTGCTAGAGATCGGACGGGGTTCTTAGACACAGATACGCAGTATTTT
>NA|TRBV2|TRBD2|TRBJ2-3
CASSGSRGGSTDTQYF
TGTGCCAGCAGTGGTAGTCGGGGGGGGAGCACAGATACGCAGTATTTT
>NA|TRBV27|TRBD1|TRBJ1-3
CASSVGGGPWAGNTIYF
TGTGCCAGCAGCGTGGGAGGGGGCCCATGGGCTGGAAACACCATATATTTT
>NA|TRBV6-2/TRBV6-3|NA|TRBJ2-1
CASSYSDLGIGEQFF
TGTGCCAGCAGTTACTCGGATCTGGGGATCGGTGAGCAGTTCTTC
>NA|TRBV27|NA|TRBJ1-6
CASSFVGSNSPLHF
TGTGCCAGCAGTTTTGTAGGGAGTAATTCACCCCTCCACTTT
>NA|TRBV10-3|TRBD2|TRBJ2-5
CAIGGGGAGETQYF
TGTGCCATCGGAGGCGGGGGGGCTGGGGAGACCCAGTACTTC
>many|TRBV7-9|NA|TRBJ1-1
CASSLGGATEAFF
TGTGCCAGCAGCTTAGGGGGGGCTACTGAAGCTTTCTTT
>NA|TRBV29-1|NA|TRBJ1-1
CSVTQGGLAEAFF
TGCAGCGTTACACAAGGGGGTTTAGCTGAAGCTTTCTTT
>once|TRBV5-1|NA|TRBJ2-1
CASSLFREEQFF
TGCGCCAGCAGCTTGTTCCGGGAGGAGCAGTTCTTC
>NA|TRBV7-8|TRBD1|TRBJ1-6
CASSRTGNPLGSPLHF
TGTGCCAGCAGCCGGACAGGAAACCCCCTGGGCTCACCCCTCCACTTT
>NA|TRBV6-2/TRBV6-3|TRBD2|TRBJ2-1
CASSSPTTSAIYNEQFF
TGTGCCAGCAGCTCCCCAACTACTAGCGCTATCTACAATGAGCAGTTCTTC
>NA|TRBV6-5|TRBD1|TRBJ1-1
CASRKTGQINTEAFF
TGTGCCAGCAGAAAAACGGGACAGATAAACACTGAAGCTTTCTTT
>NA|TRBV4-3|NA|TRBJ1-5
CASSQDGTGRQPQHF
TGCGCCAGCAGCCAAGACGGTACAGGGCGTCAGCCCCAGCATTTT
>few|TRBV27|NA|TRBJ1-2
CASSFLPPGANYGYTF
TGTGCCAGCAGTTTTCTTCCCCCAGGGGCCAACTATGGCTACACCTTC
>few|TRBV4-1|NA|TRBJ2-2
CASSQELSNTGELFF
TGCGCCAGCAGCCAAGAGCTTTCGAACACCGGGGAGCTGTTTTTT
>few|TRBV6-6|TRBD2|TRBJ2-1
CASSLERGGAYNEQFF
TGTGCCAGCAGTTTGGAACGCGGGGGGGCCTACAATGAGCAGTTCTTC
>few|TRBV7-6|NA|TRBJ2-7
CASSPRPSNPYEQYF
TGTGCCAGCAGCCCCCGACCTTCGAACCCCTACGAGCAGTACTTC
>NA|TRBV27|TRBD2|TRBJ2-1
CASSSTSGGWDEQFF
TGTGCCAGCAGTTCCACTAGCGGGGGGTGGGATGAGCAGTTCTTC
>NA|TRBV19|NA|TRBJ2-5
CASRRTVPQETQYF
TGTGCCAGTAGAAGGACCGTACCACAAGAGACCCAGTACTTC
>NA|TRBV9|TRBD1|TRBJ1-2
CASSGTGGGYGYTF
TGTGCCAGCAGCGGGACAGGGGGCGGATATGGCTACACCTTC
>few|TRBV7-9|NA|TRBJ2-7
CASSGPTYEQYF
TGTGCCAGCAGCGGGCCCACCTACGAGCAGTACTTC
>few|TRBV11-1|NA|TRBJ2-1
CASSLGQGGYNEQFF
TGTGCCAGCAGTTTAGGACAGGGAGGGTACAATGAGCAGTTCTTC
>few|TRBV6-5|NA|TRBJ1-5
CASSQTFGWNSNQPQHF
TGTGCCAGCAGTCAAACATTCGGGTGGAATAGCAATCAGCCCCAGCATTTT